This T cell receptor beta chain stems from a study of cytomegalovirus exposure and HLA in healthy donors. Clones were read by immunoSEQ multiplex PCR, and TCRdb kept only the in-frame ones, dropping some. The table has about 260,000 clones, about 90% seen once. CDR3 length: 15 residues. The trim removed 3 bases at V and 5 bases at J, leaving 6 bases unmatched. Germline V lookup: CDR1 MGHDK, CDR2 SYGVNS. The V and J genes are TRBV25-1 and TRBJ2-7; 11 bases align to TRBD2. The receptor comes from a young woman in good health and CMV-seronegative. Sequencing was carried out using PBMCs. The CDR3 loop is CASSDRLAGSHEQYF. The CDR3, as DNA: TGTGCCAGCAGTGACCGACTAGCGGGAAGCCACGAGCAGTACTTC.